The 6 T cell receptor beta chains presented below share a single source sample, sequenced in a study of shared clonotypes between healthy human individuals. Generated by immunoSEQ multiplex PCR, the TCRdb table keeps only in-frame clones and is missing some. The sample lists 2 million to 2.5 million clones, nearly 97% seen once, with more than 0.1% in the top ten. The sequenced material came from naive CD4+ T cells sorted from blood. Indicated subset: CD45RA+ positively selected. These receptors were taken from a man between 18 and 35 years old in good health.

The chain links TRBV2 to TRBJ1-3; D might be TRBD1 (5 bases). This CDR3 contains 16 residues. Deletions cut 7 bases from V and 2 bases from J, with 18 bases between. Germline V CDR1 and CDR2: SNHLY, FYNNEI. CDR3 amino acids: CASKQTGLPTGNTIYF. The CDR3 DNA reads as TGTGCCAGCAAACAAACAGGCCTACCGACTGGAAACACCATATATTTT.

The chain has TRBV30 and TRBJ1-1, with TRBD1 identical over 8 bases. Germline lookup yields CDR1 GTSNPN and CDR2 SVGIG (reference sequence). This CDR3 is 17 amino acids long. V lost 3 bases, J lost 0 bases, and 12 bases stayed unmatched. For the CDR3, the DNA is TGTGCCTGGAGCCAAGACCGGACAGGGAACATGAACACTGAAGCTTTCTTT. It is translated as CAWSQDRTGNMNTEAFF.

This clone was recorded only once. The chain employs TRBV30 and TRBJ1-6, with D hard to call. The CDR3 loop spans 12 amino acids. The V end lost 1 base, the J end lost 7 bases, and 5 bases lay between the germline ends. The germline gives CDR1 GTSNPN, CDR2 SVGIG (reference sequence). CDR3 residues: CAWSGKNSPLHF. As DNA, the CDR3 is TGTGCCTGGAGTGGCAAGAATTCACCCCTCCACTTT.

V usage is TRBV6-5 and J usage is TRBJ1-2; 8 nucleotides align to TRBD1. Germline V gene lookup returns CDR1 MNHEY and CDR2 SVGAGI. This CDR3 has 15 residues. V trimming: 5 bases; J trimming: 3 bases; junction bases outside the gene matches: 8. CDR3 amino acids: CASSLRGPPDYGYTF. The CDR3 nucleotides read TGTGCCAGCAGTCTCAGGGGGCCCCCAGACTATGGCTACACCTTC.

The chain has TRBV18 and TRBJ2-1, with no clear D. CDR3 length: 15 residues. V shed 3 bases and J shed 0 bases, with 9 bases lying between them. Germline values: CDR1 KGHSH, CDR2 LQKENI. CDR3 sequence reads: CASSPGRSSYNEQFF. In nucleotides, the CDR3 is TGTGCCAGCTCACCCGGACGGAGCTCCTACAATGAGCAGTTCTTC.

The rearrangement links TRBV2 to TRBJ2-6; D may be TRBD1 or TRBD2 (5 bases each). The V gene's germline CDR1 is SNHLY and CDR2 FYNNEI. Deletions cut 0 bases from V and 2 bases from J, with 8 bases between. The CDR3 length is 16 residues. CDR3 nucleotides: TGTGCCAGCAGTGAAGCGTGGGGGACTGGGGCCAACGTCCTGACTTTC. It yields the protein CASSEAWGTGANVLTF.